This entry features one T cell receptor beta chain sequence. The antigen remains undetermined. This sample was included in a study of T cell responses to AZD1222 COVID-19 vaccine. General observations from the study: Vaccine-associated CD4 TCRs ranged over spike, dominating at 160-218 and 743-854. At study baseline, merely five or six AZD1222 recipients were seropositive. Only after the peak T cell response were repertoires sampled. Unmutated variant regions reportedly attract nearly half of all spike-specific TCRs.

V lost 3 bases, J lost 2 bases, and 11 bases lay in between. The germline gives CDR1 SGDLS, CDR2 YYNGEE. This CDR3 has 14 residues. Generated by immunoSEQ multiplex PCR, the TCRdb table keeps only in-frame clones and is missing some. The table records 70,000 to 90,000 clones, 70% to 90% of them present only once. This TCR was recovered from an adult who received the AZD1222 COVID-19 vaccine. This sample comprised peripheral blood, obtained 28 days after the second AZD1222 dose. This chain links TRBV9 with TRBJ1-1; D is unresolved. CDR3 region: CASSDPPRNTEAFF. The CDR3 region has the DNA TGTGCCAGCAGCGACCCCCCGAGAAACACTGAAGCTTTCTTT. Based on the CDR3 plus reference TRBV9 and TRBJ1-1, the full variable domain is DSGVTQTPKHLITATGQRVTLRCSPRSGDLSVYWYQQSLDQGLQFLIQYYNGEERAKGNILERFSAQQFPDLHSELNLSSLELGDSALYFCASSDPPRNTEAFFGQGTRLTVV.